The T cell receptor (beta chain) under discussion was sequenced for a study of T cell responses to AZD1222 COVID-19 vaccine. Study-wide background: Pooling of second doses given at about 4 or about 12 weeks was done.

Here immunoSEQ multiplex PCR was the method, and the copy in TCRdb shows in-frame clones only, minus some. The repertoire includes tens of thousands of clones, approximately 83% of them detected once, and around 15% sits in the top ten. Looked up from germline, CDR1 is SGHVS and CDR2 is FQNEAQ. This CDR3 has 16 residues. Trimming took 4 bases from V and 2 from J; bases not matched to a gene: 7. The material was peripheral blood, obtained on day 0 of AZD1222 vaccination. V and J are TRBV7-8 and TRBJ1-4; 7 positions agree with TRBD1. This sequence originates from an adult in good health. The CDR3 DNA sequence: TGTGCCAGCAGCTCCGCCAACAGGGGTACTAATGAAAAACTGTTTTTT. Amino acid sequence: CASSSANRGTNEKLFF.